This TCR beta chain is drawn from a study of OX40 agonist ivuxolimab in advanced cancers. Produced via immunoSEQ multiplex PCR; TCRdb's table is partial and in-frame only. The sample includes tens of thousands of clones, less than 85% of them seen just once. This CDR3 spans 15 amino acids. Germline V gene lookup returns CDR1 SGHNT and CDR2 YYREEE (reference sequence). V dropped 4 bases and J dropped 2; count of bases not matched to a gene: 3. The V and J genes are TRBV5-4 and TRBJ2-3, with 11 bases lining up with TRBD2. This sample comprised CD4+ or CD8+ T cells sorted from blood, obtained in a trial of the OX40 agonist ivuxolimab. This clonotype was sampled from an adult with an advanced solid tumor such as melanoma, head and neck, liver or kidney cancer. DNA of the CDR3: TGTGCCAGCAGCATACTAGCGGGGGACACAGATACGCAGTATTTT. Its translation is CASSILAGDTDTQYF.